The T cell receptor beta chain described here comes from a study of regulatory T cells in long-lasting Graves disease. General study findings and limits: With persistent disease, TRBV28, TRBJ1-2 and TRBJ2-5 were the favored segments. With 2,500 to 3,000 shared public clonotypes, persistent patients exceeded new patients, who shared about a thousand. Accuracy might have suffered from few samples.

This clonotype has ten or more counts. The antigen is not known. Assembly of TCR beta libraries relied on iRepertoire HTBI primers together with Arm-PCR of CDR3 regions. TCRdb itself ran the multiplex PCR reads through MiXCR, one entry per CDR3 protein. The sample has approximately 360,000 distinct CDR3 sequences, approximately 23% seen once; the top ten hold around 30%. Sample time point: persistent/refractory GD, antithyroid drugs over 5 years with positive TRAb. Extracted RNA from PBMCs served as the source of the TCR library. Guidelines of the American Thyroid Association were used to diagnose Graves' disease. Germline loops: CDR1 MDHEN, CDR2 SYDVKM. The junction had 2 bases not matched to a gene; V was cut back by 1 base and J by 1 base. The CDR3 covers 15 residues.

Sequenced here: peripheral blood mononuclear cells (PBMCs), sampled when the disease was refractory, from a patient treated with antithyroid drugs. The rearrangement uses TRBV28 and TRBJ1-1, with TRBD1 matching 8 bases. The TCR originated in a woman aged 40 to 55 with Graves disease. This chain's CDR3 is CASSLFGTGNTEAFF. The CDR3 DNA follows: TGTGCCAGCAGTTTATTTGGGACAGGGAACACTGAAGCTTTCTTT.